This is a list of T cell receptor beta chains from one sample in a study of T cell clones after liver transplantation. Libraries were prepared by immunoSEQ multiplex PCR; TCRdb keeps only in-frame clonotypes and omits some of them. This table has 65,000 to 80,000 clones, approximately 80% appearing once. The input for sequencing was CD4+ T cells from blood, taken before liver transplant. These receptors all stem from a human donor who received a liver transplant. CDR3s include the opening cysteine and the closing phenylalanine or tryptophan. Fields, in order: V gene, CDR3 protein.

TRBV10-3	CAISDLDTQYF
TRBV7-9	CASSLDSGRGRSSSYEQYF
TRBV5-4	CASSPPGLEGDIQYF
TRBV19	CASRMASGNTIYF
TRBV28	CASSRDRVGYGYTF
TRBV7-2	CASSAGLRTQYF
TRBV4-2	CASSQEFRVKTGGEQYF
TRBV9	CASSVGTLNLYQETQYF
TRBV9	CASSVTGHLYNEQFF
TRBV27	CASSVLAGGYETQYF
TRBV30	CAWRRDTAYEQYF
TRBV7-7	CASPPGRITEAFF
TRBV6-1	CASSATGLAGASPSYEQYF
TRBV5-1	CASSLEPPGAYGYTF
TRBV30	CAWSVFARNYNEQFF
TRBV5-1	CASSIRPGTGGPLEQYF
TRBV7-6	CASRRTGNTGELFF
TRBV7-7	CASSPGGVHTGELFF
TRBV19	CASTPSDRGFGELFF
TRBV6-1	CASRWEREDTEAFF
TRBV6-6	CASSYSSDSNQPQHF
TRBV28	CASSLYVRGGGEKQYF
TRBV5-1	CASSYGQGLNEKLFF
TRBV28	CASRPGLGIHTF
TRBV28	CASRSLTGTGYNEQYF
TRBV28	CASRDTGRPYGYTF
TRBV28	CASRAQGEPYGYTF
TRBV18	CASSPPSTGSGANVLTF
TRBV5-1	CASSLGQRVLDEQFF
TRBV18	CASSPPGLGANVLTF
TRBV5-1	CASRVSGGGNWNTEAFF
TRBV5-1	CASSPGLAGYNEQFF